Below are 31 T cell receptor beta chains sequenced from a single sample in a study of metastatic and nonmetastatic thyroid tumors. Among the patients, none had received any treatment before thyroid surgery. TCRdb re-clonotyped the PCR reads through MiXCR. The sample includes 20,000 to 30,000 clones, under 15% of them seen just once. Sequences were obtained from blood. The receptors here all came from a female donor with papillary thyroid cancer or a benign thyroid nodule (not recorded which). Some clones in this sample may be carry-over from other donors' samples.

In this sample, this clone turned up many times. The V call is TRBV20-1, the J call TRBJ2-1; TRBD2 matches 10 bases. CDR3 size: 16 residues. Germline V gene sequence: CDR1 DFQATT, CDR2 SNEGSKA (reference sequence). V shed 1 base and J 10 bases; nucleotides not matched to a gene: 13. CDR3 nucleotide sequence: TGCAGTGCTAGAGGGGGCTCAAGCGGGAGGGCCAAGGAGCAGTTCTTC. This sequence encodes CSARGGSSGRAKEQFF.

This clone was found many times. The gene calls are TRBV3-1 and TRBJ2-2, with 11 positions matching TRBD2. The CDR3 has 19 residues. CDR1 LGHDT and CDR2 YNNKEL come from the germline V gene (reference sequence). Losses at the gene ends were 0 bases for V and 1 base for J; bases not matched to a gene: 7. The CDR3 DNA reads TGTGCCAGCAGCCAAGATGGCTGGCTAGCGGGGGGGAACACCGGGGAGCTGTTTTTT. Residues: CASSQDGWLAGGNTGELFF.

Relative to its sample, this clone is medium-sized (0.01 to 0.1%). The rearrangement uses TRBV6-1 and TRBJ2-7; possibly TRBD2 for D (6 bases). Between the trimmed V and J ends, which lost 6 bases and 2 bases, there was a span of 17 bases. The germline V gene has CDR1 MNHNS and CDR2 SASEGT. CDR3 size: 15 residues. CDR3 nucleotides: TGTGCCAGCAGGATAACTAGCTTTTTCGCCTACGAGCAGTACTTC. Protein sequence: CASRITSFFAYEQYF.

This clone occurred many times. V and J are TRBV7-6 and TRBJ2-5, with 11 bases fitting TRBD1. The CDR3 consists of 15 residues. After removal of 5 bases from V and 5 bases from J, the junction contained 7 bases not matched to a gene. Germline values: CDR1 SGHVS, CDR2 FNYEAQ. The CDR3 loop reads CASSPDRGRRETQYF. DNA for the CDR3: TGTGCCAGCAGCCCGGACAGGGGGCGCCGGGAGACCCAGTACTTC.

This clone came up many times. The CDR3 reads CASSEPGGTGLGYTF. In nucleotides, the CDR3 is TGTGCCAGCAGTGAACCTGGGGGGACAGGGCTCGGCTACACCTTC. The rearrangement links TRBV6-1 to TRBJ1-2; 9 bases line up with TRBD1. From germline, CDR1 is MNHNS and CDR2 SASEGT. The CDR3 totals 15 residues. The J segment lost 8 bases and the V segment lost 2 bases, leaving 9 bases of the junction unmatched.

The rearrangement links TRBV7-2 to TRBJ2-3; D may be TRBD2 (5 bases). There are 14 residues in the CDR3. The V gene lost 0 bases and the J gene lost 4 bases, with 8 bases spanning the gap. Germline V gene data show CDR1 as SGHTA and CDR2 as FQGNSA. CDR3 DNA: TGTGCCAGCAGCTTAGCGGGAGTGTCAGATACGCAGTATTTT. Protein: CASSLAGVSDTQYF.

This clone was observed many times. V is TRBV6-6 and J is TRBJ2-3, with D possibly matching TRBD2 (6 bases). V was pared by 0 bases and J by 2 bases, with 12 bases between. The CDR3 loop spans 16 amino acids. CDR1 MNHNY and CDR2 SVGAGI come from the germline V gene (reference sequence). The CDR3 here is CASSYSASALTDTQYF. The CDR3 coding sequence is TGTGCCAGCAGTTACTCGGCTAGCGCACTCACAGATACGCAGTATTTT.

This clone was seen ten or more times. This chain uses TRBV27 with TRBJ2-1; a possible D gene is TRBD2 (6 bases). CDR1 is MNHEY and CDR2 is SMNVEV in the germline V gene (reference sequence). V dropped 6 bases and J dropped 6 bases, with 21 bases sitting between them. The CDR3 extends over 16 amino acids. CDR3 coding DNA: TGTGCCAGCAGCAGCATCAAGGGACTGCGAGGCAATGAGCAGTTCTTC. Amino acid sequence: CASSSIKGLRGNEQFF.

This clone was picked up many times. For the CDR3, the DNA is TGTGCCAGCAGTGAAGGGGGAGCCGGAAACACCATATATTTT. Residues: CASSEGGAGNTIYF. The chain couples TRBV2 to TRBJ1-3, with D uncertain. Deletions cut 1 base from V and 4 bases from J, with 8 bases between. Germline values: CDR1 SNHLY, CDR2 FYNNEI. The CDR3 loop spans 14 amino acids.

This clone was observed many times. The chain combines TRBV20-1 with TRBJ1-1; possible D gene TRBD1, 5 bases. The germline V and J ends were trimmed by 3 bases and 8 bases, with 19 bases remaining between them. The CDR3 is 14 amino acids. CDR1 is DFQATT, CDR2 SNEGSKA, per germline (reference sequence). CDR3 residues: CSARGPGAFSEAFF. In DNA, the CDR3 is TGCAGTGCTAGGGGACCCGGGGCCTTCTCGGAAGCTTTCTTT.

To note about this clone: The CDR3 does not end in the conserved phenylalanine or tryptophan, so this is likely a read error. The rearrangement uses TRBV27 and TRBJ1-6, with 10 nucleotides matching TRBD1. Germline V gives CDR1 MNHEY, CDR2 SMNVEV (reference sequence). The CDR3 sequence is 17 residues long. CDR3 nucleotide sequence: TGTGCCAGCAGCTTATCCCCGGGACAGGGGAGGAATTCACCCCTCCACCTT. Encoded protein: CASSLSPGQGRNSPLHL.

In its sample, this clone was seen many times. The rearrangement joins TRBV4-2 to TRBJ2-5; 7 bases agree with TRBD2. CDR3 length: 18 residues. The V gene's germline CDR1 is LGHNA and CDR2 YNFKEQ. V was clipped by 1 base and J by 1 base; unmatched bases: 12. The CDR3, as DNA: TGTGCCAGCAGCCAAGTCTGGGGAGCGGGAAGCGGCCAAGAGACCCAGTACTTC. It codes for CASSQVWGAGSGQETQYF.

There are many counts of this clone. The chain joins TRBV7-9 to TRBJ2-4; D is unresolved. The CDR3 is 14 amino acids. V was clipped by 2 bases and J by 1 base, with 6 bases between them. Germline V lookup: CDR1 SEHNR, CDR2 FQNEAQ (reference sequence). The CDR3 here is CASSLSRAKNIQYF. CDR3 coding DNA: TGTGCCAGCAGCTTAAGTAGGGCCAAAAACATTCAGTACTTC.

The genes are TRBV20-1 and TRBJ2-7; 9 nucleotides match TRBD1. This CDR3 spans 14 amino acids. CDR1 DFQATT and CDR2 SNEGSKA come from the germline V gene (reference sequence). The trim removed 0 bases at V and 4 bases at J, leaving 4 bases unmatched. The CDR3 loop reads CSARDGTGRYEQYF. CDR3 DNA sequence: TGCAGTGCTAGAGATGGGACAGGGAGATACGAGCAGTACTTC.

This clone has more than one count but fewer than ten. This chain's CDR3 is CASGTGTGDTHGYTF. In nucleotides, the CDR3 is TGTGCCAGCGGTACAGGGACAGGGGACACCCATGGCTACACCTTC. This chain joins TRBV6-2 or TRBV6-3 and TRBJ1-2; 10 bases agree with TRBD1. With V trimmed by 8 bases and J by 6 bases, 12 bases remained unmatched. The CDR3 has 15 amino acids. Germline CDR1 is MNHEY and CDR2 is SVGEGT.

This clone occurred many times. The chain combines TRBV11-2 with TRBJ2-7, with no clear D. The CDR3 has 14 residues. V was clipped by 5 bases and J by 2 bases, with 13 bases between them. CDR1 SGHAT and CDR2 FQNNGV come from the germline V gene. CDR3 sequence (DNA): TGTGCCAGCAGCCTATACCTCGGACCCTACGAGCAGTACTTC. As protein: CASSLYLGPYEQYF. Together with reference TRBV11-2 and TRBJ2-7, the CDR3 gives the full variable domain: EAGVAQSPRYKIIEKRQSVAFWCNPISGHATLYWYQQILGQGPKLLIQFQNNGVVDDSQLPKDRFSAERLKGVDSTLKIQPAKLEDSAVYLCASSLYLGPYEQYFGPGTRLTVT.

This clone was seen at least ten times. This chain joins TRBV4-1 and TRBJ2-3; TRBD1 is a possible D gene (6 bases). Germline V gene data show CDR1 as MGHRA and CDR2 as YSYEKL. The CDR3 is made up of 16 amino acids. V shed 0 bases and J shed 2 bases, with 12 bases lying between them. The CDR3 here is CASSQEGQRNTDTQYF. CDR3 sequence (DNA): TGCGCCAGCAGCCAAGAGGGACAAAGAAACACAGATACGCAGTATTTT.

This clone was recorded many times. The rearrangement joins TRBV4-2 to TRBJ1-1; D perhaps matches TRBD1 (5 bases). The CDR3 extends over 17 amino acids. Germline CDR1 LGHNA, CDR2 YNFKEQ. The V end lost 1 base, the J end lost 4 bases, and 19 bases lay between the germline ends. This CDR3 is CASSQALGQGLSTEAFF. CDR3 nucleotide sequence: TGTGCCAGCAGCCAAGCCCTCGGGCAGGGTTTGAGCACTGAAGCTTTCTTT.

A note on this clone: The conserved phenylalanine or tryptophan normally closing the CDR3 is absent here, so this likely arose from a read error. This chain uses TRBV7-9 with TRBJ2-7; possibly TRBD1 or TRBD2 for D (5 bases each). This CDR3 spans 14 amino acids. V was trimmed by 6 bases and J by 0 bases, leaving 12 bases between them. Germline-derived CDR1 and CDR2 are SEHNR and FQNEAQ (reference sequence). DNA of the CDR3: TGTGCCAGCAGTTGGGGACGGAGCTCCTACGAGCAGTACTCC. Translated: CASSWGRSSYEQYS.

In its sample, this clone was seen many times. The chain uses TRBV2 and TRBJ2-7; TRBD2 aligns across 12 bases. CDR1 is SNHLY, CDR2 FYNNEI, per germline. V trimming: 5 bases; J trimming: 0 bases; junction bases outside the gene matches: 2. The CDR3 has 15 residues. The CDR3 sequence is CASSPSGRGSYEQYF. For the CDR3, the DNA is TGTGCCAGCAGTCCTAGCGGGAGGGGCTCCTACGAGCAGTACTTC.

This clone was detected many times. One junction end disagrees with the germline gene, perhaps due to a read error. The V call is TRBV14, the J call TRBJ2-7, with 9 bases identical to TRBD2. This CDR3 has 14 residues. Per the germline V gene, CDR1 is SGHDN and CDR2 is FVKESK. As DNA, the CDR3 is TGTGCCAGCAGCCTCGGACTAGCGTCCTCCGAGCAGTACTTC. Amino acid sequence: CASSLGLASSEQYF.

This clone was observed at least ten times. The rearrangement links TRBV7-8 to TRBJ1-1, with 7 bases lining up with TRBD1. The CDR3 length is 15 residues. Germline V gene data show CDR1 as SGHVS and CDR2 as FQNEAQ. V shed 5 bases, J shed 1 base, and the junction held 7 bases outside the gene matches. The CDR3 here is CASSPRGFTNTEAFF. CDR3 nucleotide sequence: TGTGCCAGCAGCCCCAGGGGGTTCACGAACACTGAAGCTTTCTTT.

There are many counts of this clone. The V call is TRBV2, the J call TRBJ2-6; perhaps TRBD1 as D (6 bases). Trimming pared 7 bases from V and 1 base from J, leaving 8 bases between. The CDR3 is 14 residues long. Germline loops: CDR1 SNHLY, CDR2 FYNNEI. This CDR3 reads CASKRGSGANVLTF. The CDR3 nucleotides are TGTGCCAGCAAAAGGGGGTCTGGGGCCAACGTCCTGACTTTC. The full variable domain, in which reference TRBV2 and TRBJ2-6 provide the parts outside the CDR3, is EPEVTQTPSHQVTQMGQEVILRCVPISNHLYFYWYRQILGQKVEFLVSFYNNEISEKSEIFDDQFSVERPDGSNFTLKIRSTKLEDSAMYFCASKRGSGANVLTFGAGSRLTVL.

This clone came up many times. The chain links TRBV27 to TRBJ2-5; 7 bases align to TRBD2. The germline V gene encodes CDR1 MNHEY and CDR2 SMNVEV (reference sequence). The ends lost 8 bases at V and 2 bases at J; junction bases unmatched: 11. The CDR3 spans 15 residues. The CDR3 nucleotides read TGTGCCAGCTCTGGTTCGACCGGGGGGCAAGAGACCCAGTACTTC. Translated: CASSGSTGGQETQYF.

This clone was detected many times. This rearrangement joins TRBV5-1 to TRBJ2-5, with D possibly being TRBD1 (7 bases). From germline, CDR1 is SGHRS and CDR2 YFSETQ. With 4 bases removed from V and 2 bases from J, the gap between germline ends came to 12 bases. The CDR3 consists of 14 residues. The CDR3 DNA sequence: TGCGCCAGCAGCCTACAGGGGAGGCAAGAGACCCAGTACTTC. Translating gives CASSLQGRQETQYF. Full variable domain (outside the CDR3, taken from reference TRBV5-1 and TRBJ2-5): KAGVTQTPRYLIKTRGQQVTLSCSPISGHRSVSWYQQTPGQGLQFLFEYFSETQRNKGNFPGRFSGRQFSNSRSEMNVSTLELGDSALYLCASSLQGRQETQYFGPGTRLLVL.

At least ten counts were recorded for this clone. This chain links TRBV11-2 with TRBJ1-1, with D possibly TRBD1 on 6 matching bases. This CDR3 spans 12 amino acids. The V gene lost 1 base and the J gene lost 8 bases, with 8 bases spanning the gap. Germline V gene data show CDR1 as SGHAT and CDR2 as FQNNGV. DNA of the CDR3: TGTGCCAGCAGCTTAGTGGGGGGCGAAGCTTTCTTT. Protein sequence: CASSLVGGEAFF.

This clone was recorded at least ten times. This chain uses TRBV7-3 with TRBJ1-1; D may be TRBD1 (6 bases). V lost 6 bases, J lost 0 bases, and 26 bases lay in between. From germline, CDR1 is SGHTA and CDR2 FQGTGA. The CDR3 runs 19 residues. CDR3 coding DNA: TGTGCCAGCAGTTCACGCCGGATGGGGCAGGGGACCCTGAACACTGAAGCTTTCTTT. This gives the protein CASSSRRMGQGTLNTEAFF.

This clone appeared many times. This sample also contains other DNA sequences that code for the same CDR3. The rearrangement uses TRBV6-1 and TRBJ2-1; the match to TRBD1 covers 8 bases. Germline CDR1 is MNHNS and CDR2 is SASEGT. The CDR3 spans 15 residues. V was pared by 2 bases and J by 7 bases, with 7 bases of the junction left unmatched. The CDR3 nucleotides are TGTGCCAGCAGTGAACCATGGACAGGGAGGAATGAGCAGTTCTTC. As protein: CASSEPWTGRNEQFF.

There are many counts of this clone. The chain recombines TRBV7-9 with TRBJ2-3; no clear D. V lost 5 bases, J lost 6 bases, and 9 bases lay in between. The CDR3 consists of 12 residues. Germline lookup yields CDR1 SEHNR and CDR2 FQNEAQ (reference sequence). CDR3 coding DNA: TGTGCCAGCAGCCCTGAGTCGGATACGCAGTATTTT. As protein: CASSPESDTQYF.

This sequence joins TRBV5-1 and TRBJ2-1, with a possible D match to TRBD1 (6 bases). Trimming cost V 3 bases and J 7 bases, with 14 bases left between them. The CDR3 loop spans 14 amino acids. Per germline, CDR1 SGHRS and CDR2 YFSETQ. The CDR3 DNA reads as TGCGCCAGCAGCTCAGGGGTACCCGGGAATGAGCAGTTCTTC. It codes for CASSSGVPGNEQFF.

V gene TRBV11-2 combines with J gene TRBJ2-2; unclear D gene. Per germline, CDR1 SGHAT and CDR2 FQNNGV. CDR3 size: 16 residues. The germline V and J ends were trimmed by 6 bases and 1 base, with 15 bases remaining between them. The chain's CDR3 is CASRSRPAENTGELFF. The CDR3 region has the DNA TGTGCCAGCAGAAGCCGCCCCGCGGAGAACACCGGGGAGCTGTTTTTT.